One and the same sample provided the 12 T cell receptor beta chains below, sequenced in a study of blood T cell repertoires in COVID-19. This table comes from immunoSEQ multiplex PCR, and its TCRdb copy is limited to in-frame clones, with some not included. The data contain 150,000 to 200,000 clones, around 79% of them seen just once; the ten biggest clones take up 11%. The sequenced sample consisted of PBMCs or T cells enriched from blood (not recorded which). These receptor sequences come from a man in his fifties who had recovered from COVID-19.

The CDR3 sequence is CASSEVGQVGPQETQYF. The CDR3 bases are TGTGCCAGCAGTGAAGTGGGGCAGGTTGGTCCTCAAGAGACCCAGTACTTC. V usage is TRBV2 and J usage is TRBJ2-5; weak D call: TRBD1 (5 bases). Trimming pared 1 base from V and 2 bases from J, leaving 17 bases between. Germline V gives CDR1 SNHLY, CDR2 FYNNEI. The CDR3 sequence is 17 residues long.

The rearrangement links TRBV2 to TRBJ1-2, with D unclear. The CDR3 is made up of 14 amino acids. The germline gives CDR1 SNHLY, CDR2 FYNNEI. Trimming stripped 1 base from V and 2 bases from J, with 8 bases between. The CDR3: CASSEDPGNYGYTF. CDR3 DNA: TGTGCCAGCAGTGAAGATCCGGGAAACTATGGCTACACCTTC. Supplemented by reference TRBV2 and TRBJ1-2, the full variable domain reads EPEVTQTPSHQVTQMGQEVILRCVPISNHLYFYWYRQILGQKVEFLVSFYNNEISEKSEIFDDQFSVERPDGSNFTLKIRSTKLEDSAMYFCASSEDPGNYGYTFGSGTRLTVV.

The CDR3 is CASSLGGGPETQYF. Written as DNA, the CDR3 is TGTGCCAGCAGCTTAGGGGGGGGCCCAGAGACCCAGTACTTC. The chain links TRBV5-4 to TRBJ2-5, with D possibly TRBD2 on 7 matching bases. The V gene lost 2 bases and the J gene lost 4 bases, with 12 bases spanning the gap. The CDR3 has 14 amino acids. Germline loops: CDR1 SGHNT, CDR2 YYREEE (reference sequence).

This clone was counted a few times. The chain recombines TRBV6-4 with TRBJ2-2; D might be TRBD2 (6 bases). The CDR3 loop spans 16 amino acids. CDR1 is MRHNA and CDR2 is SNTAGT in the germline V gene. Trimming took off 5 bases at V and 3 bases at J, with 16 bases between the two ends. Here the CDR3 reads CASSYGTPDDTGELFF. For the CDR3, the DNA is TGTGCCAGCAGTTACGGGACTCCAGACGACACCGGGGAGCTGTTTTTT.

This sequence joins TRBV7-8 and TRBJ1-1, with D maybe TRBD1 (5 bases). This CDR3 is built from 13 residues. Trimming shortened V by 5 bases and J by 4 bases, and 11 bases separated the two germline ends. Germline CDR1 and CDR2: SGHVS and FQNEAQ. The CDR3 protein is CASSPQGVTEAFF. The CDR3 DNA reads as TGTGCCAGCAGCCCTCAGGGTGTCACTGAAGCTTTCTTT.

This clone was detected only once. The chain has TRBV19 and TRBJ1-4; D is unclear. The V gene's germline CDR1 is LNHDA and CDR2 SQIVND (reference sequence). The CDR3 extends over 14 amino acids. Trimming shortened V by 5 bases and J by 0 bases, and 7 bases separated the two germline ends. The CDR3 sequence: CASSLQPTNEKLFF. In DNA, the CDR3 is TGTGCCAGTAGTCTACAGCCAACTAATGAAAAACTGTTTTTT.

The gene calls are TRBV5-1 and TRBJ2-1; a weak D match, TRBD1 (6 bases). The germline V gene encodes CDR1 SGHRS and CDR2 YFSETQ. The CDR3 consists of 15 residues. Trimming removed 3 bases at V and 7 bases at J, with 17 bases between. CDR3 protein: CASSSGIGGRNEQFF. CDR3 sequence (DNA): TGCGCCAGCAGCTCTGGTATAGGGGGTCGGAATGAGCAGTTCTTC.

V is TRBV19 and J is TRBJ2-6; tentatively, D is TRBD1 (6 bases). V gave up 4 bases and J gave up 0 bases, with 13 bases separating them. The CDR3 consists of 17 residues. In germline, CDR1 is LNHDA, CDR2 SQIVND (reference sequence). The CDR3 is CASSTLQGSSGANVLTF. For the CDR3, the DNA is TGTGCCAGTAGTACACTACAGGGCTCCTCTGGGGCCAACGTCCTGACTTTC.

The V and J genes are TRBV27 and TRBJ1-6; 10 nucleotides line up with TRBD1. CDR1 is MNHEY, CDR2 SMNVEV, per germline (reference sequence). The J segment lost 7 bases and the V segment lost 4 bases, leaving 1 base of the junction unmatched. The CDR3 has 14 residues. This chain's CDR3 is CASSWGQGNSPLHF. Written as DNA, the CDR3 is TGTGCCAGCAGTTGGGGACAGGGGAATTCACCCCTCCACTTT.

The V call is TRBV6-5, the J call TRBJ1-6; 7 nucleotides match TRBD1. The CDR3 length is 13 residues. V trimming: 5 bases; J trimming: 5 bases; junction bases outside the gene matches: 0. Looked up from germline, CDR1 is MNHEY and CDR2 is SVGAGI. CDR3 region: CASSQGDNSPLHF. CDR3 DNA: TGTGCCAGCAGTCAGGGGGATAATTCACCCCTCCACTTT.

The chain combines TRBV14 with TRBJ1-2; no firm D call. Looked up from germline, CDR1 is SGHDN and CDR2 is FVKESK. Trimming shortened V by 3 bases and J by 8 bases, and 16 bases separated the two germline ends. This CDR3 region has 14 residues. This CDR3 is CASSHPRNYEGYTF. Written as DNA, the CDR3 is TGTGCCAGCAGCCACCCAAGGAACTATGAGGGCTACACCTTC.

V is TRBV28 and J is TRBJ1-4, with no clear D. The germline V gene has CDR1 MDHEN and CDR2 SYDVKM. This CDR3 is built from 13 residues. V lost 8 bases and J 0 bases, leaving 7 bases between the germline ends. The CDR3 sequence is CASLFATNEKLFF. The CDR3, as DNA: TGTGCCAGCCTATTTGCAACTAATGAAAAACTGTTTTTT.